A selection of T cell receptor beta chains follows, all from one sample in a study of blood T cell repertoires in COVID-19. Profiling relied on immunoSEQ multiplex PCR, and the TCRdb table lists in-frame clones only, not all of them. This table holds about 190,000 clones, roughly 80% found once. The sequenced material came from peripheral blood. All receptors derive from a woman under 40 with acute or convalescent COVID-19. Each CDR3 is given with its conserved first and last residue. The order of the fields is clone size, D gene, J gene, V gene, CDR3 protein, CDR3 DNA. The D gene is left open where the match is weak. The listing skips clone size in some rows; elsewhere it reads once, few, many or a size class.

>NA|NA|TRBJ2-5|TRBV28
CASSLSAAVETQYF
TGTGCCAGCAGTTTATCAGCGGCCGTGGAGACCCAGTACTTC
>NA|NA|TRBJ1-1|TRBV29-1
CSVEDSGTEAFF
TGCAGCGTTGAAGATTCGGGAACTGAAGCTTTCTTT
>NA|NA|TRBJ1-3|TRBV7-2
CASSLGSSGNTIYF
TGTGCCAGCAGCTTAGGGAGCTCTGGAAACACCATATATTTT
>NA|NA|TRBJ2-3|TRBV28
CASSLSGGWDTQYF
TGTGCCAGCAGTTTATCGGGGGGCTGGGATACGCAGTATTTT
>NA|NA|TRBJ1-1|TRBV30
CAWSRWGGERSTEAFF
TGTGCCTGGAGTCGATGGGGGGGCGAACGTAGCACTGAAGCTTTCTTT
>NA|NA|TRBJ1-1|TRBV7-9
CASSLFPHIRTMNTEAFF
TGTGCCAGCAGCTTATTCCCCCACATACGAACCATGAACACTGAAGCTTTCTTT
>NA|TRBD2|TRBJ2-3|TRBV11-2
CASSLSGGGTGTDTQYF
TGTGCCAGCAGCTTATCGGGGGGAGGGACTGGAACAGATACGCAGTATTTT
>NA|TRBD1|TRBJ2-2|TRBV7-2
CASSLEPGGGTFSGELFF
TGTGCCAGCAGCTTAGAGCCAGGGGGCGGGACCTTTTCCGGGGAGCTGTTTTTT
>NA|NA|TRBJ2-3|TRBV19
CASKRSYTDTQYF
TGTGCCAGTAAACGAAGCTACACAGATACGCAGTATTTT
>once|TRBD1|TRBJ2-5|TRBV19
CASRSRGPLQETQYF
TGTGCCAGTCGATCCAGGGGGCCCCTACAAGAGACCCAGTACTTC
>NA|TRBD2|TRBJ2-3|TRBV19
CASSIDPAGGDTDTQYF
TGTGCCAGTAGTATAGATCCGGCGGGGGGAGACACAGATACGCAGTATTTT
>NA|NA|TRBJ2-3|TRBV3-1/TRBV3-2
CASSQEWRRPDTQYF
TGTGCCAGCAGCCAAGAGTGGCGGAGACCAGATACGCAGTATTTT
>NA|TRBD2|TRBJ2-3|TRBV5-1
CASSSSTSGIQKDTQYF
TGCGCCAGCAGCTCCTCGACTAGCGGGATCCAAAAAGATACGCAGTATTTT
>NA|NA|TRBJ2-7|TRBV5-1
CASSREPLTDVYEQYF
TGCGCCAGCAGCCGGGAGCCGTTGACGGACGTTTACGAGCAGTACTTC
>NA|NA|TRBJ2-1|TRBV11-1
CASSLAGHEQFF
TGTGCCAGCAGCTTAGCGGGCCACGAGCAGTTCTTC
>NA|NA|TRBJ1-6|TRBV3-1/TRBV3-2
CASSQDIAGSRNSPLHF
TGTGCCAGCAGCCAAGATATTGCAGGGTCAAGAAATTCACCCCTCCACTTT
>NA|TRBD2|TRBJ2-2|TRBV29-1
CSVLVAGVSGELFF
TGCAGCGTTTTGGTAGCGGGAGTCAGCGGGGAGCTGTTTTTT
>NA|NA|TRBJ2-7|TRBV30
CAWTSSYEQYF
TGTGCCTGGACTAGCAGCTACGAGCAGTACTTC
>few|NA|TRBJ2-7|TRBV10-3
CAISEDSLEQYF
TGTGCCATCAGTGAGGACTCCCTCGAGCAGTACTTC
>NA|NA|TRBJ1-1|TRBV18
CASSQGQNTEAFF
TGTGCCAGCTCACAGGGGCAGAACACTGAAGCTTTCTTT
>once|NA|TRBJ2-3|TRBV29-1
CSVESDGWGTDTQYF
TGCAGCGTTGAATCAGACGGGTGGGGCACAGATACGCAGTATTTT
>NA|NA|TRBJ1-2|TRBV4-1
CASSQSGYGYTF
TGCGCCAGCAGCCAATCAGGCTATGGCTACACCTTC
>NA|TRBD2|TRBJ2-3|TRBV9
CASSDGTSGGDTDTQYF
TGTGCCAGCAGCGACGGGACTAGCGGGGGGGACACAGATACGCAGTATTTT
>NA|NA|TRBJ2-7|TRBV19
CASSRQATYEQYF
TGTGCCAGTAGTAGACAGGCCACCTACGAGCAGTACTTC
>NA|NA|TRBJ1-6|TRBV5-1
CASSPAGASSPLHF
TGCGCCAGCAGCCCTGCGGGGGCAAGTTCACCCCTCCACTTT
>NA|NA|TRBJ2-7|TRBV27
CASSLSRQSYEQYF
TGTGCCAGCAGTTTATCGCGACAGTCCTACGAGCAGTACTTC
>NA|NA|TRBJ1-5|TRBV2
CASSPGARGNQPQHF
TGTGCCAGCAGTCCAGGGGCCAGGGGCAATCAGCCCCAGCATTTT
>NA|NA|TRBJ2-3|TRBV6-1
CASSESRGISTDTQYF
TGTGCCAGCAGTGAGTCCCGGGGAATAAGCACAGATACGCAGTATTTT
>NA|TRBD2|TRBJ2-7|TRBV2
CASSRLAGGPDEQYF
TGTGCCAGCAGTCGCCTCGCGGGGGGGCCCGACGAGCAGTACTTC
>NA|NA|TRBJ1-2|TRBV7-9
CASSETTGGGYTF
TGTGCCAGCAGCGAAACTACAGGTGGGGGCTACACCTTC
>NA|TRBD1|TRBJ1-2|TRBV4-1
CASSRLTGQGIYGYTF
TGCGCCAGCAGCCGACTGACCGGACAGGGAATCTATGGCTACACCTTC